Listed here is a single T cell receptor (beta chain). Advanced solid tumors without tumor-infiltrating lymphocytes were required for inclusion. CDR3 length equals 13 residues. Trimming left V 7 bases short and J 2 bases short, with 11 bases between. Germline assignment: CDR1 SNHLY and CDR2 FYNNEI. This sample was taken from a study of low-dose radiotherapy and immunotherapy resistance in tumors. In the study overall: Every two weeks patients got nivolumab 240 mg flat dose, plus ipilimumab 1 mg/kg every six weeks, intravenously.

Alpha- and beta-chain coverage of first-strand cDNA came from TRAV- and TRBV-specific primers. With a constant-region primer and a V-primer adapter, TCRs were subjected to about 20 PCR cycles of amplification. In vitro transcription amplified the mRNA that had been isolated. TCRdb reanalysed the reads using MiXCR and keeps one entry per CDR3 protein. Counted here are 13,000 or so distinct CDR3 sequences, around 75% occurring once; the ten biggest clones make up around 5%. The V call is TRBV2, the J call TRBJ2-5, with D perhaps TRBD1 or TRBD2 (5 bases each). This clonotype was sampled from a human donor with advanced metastatic prostate, ovarian, gallbladder or colorectal cancer (not recorded which). This table probably holds off-target reads from a library built for another chain. CDR3 bases: TGTGCCAGCAACCGGGGCCTACAAGAGACCCAGTACTTC. This translates into CASNRGLQETQYF.